This record covers a single TCR beta chain. The antigen is unknown. The sample originates from a study of vaccination and CD4 T cells after COVID-19. Germline CDR1 and CDR2: WSHSY and SAAADI. After removal of 5 bases from V and 2 bases from J, the junction contained 7 bases not matched to a gene. CDR3 length: 15 residues. Treatment specified: approximately 11-day PBMC culture with coronavirus spike peptide pools or control peptides (ViraFEST assay). Wells contained some 1.9 million PBMCs each, and these were cultured with 8.5 to 10 IU/ml IL-2 and approximately 10 ug/ml peptide pools. Days 3 and 7 saw half the medium swapped for fresh IL-2 medium. Once cultured 10 days, CD4+ T cells underwent isolation by negative selection. The assay that was used to sequence DNA from cultured CD4+ T cells was the Oncomine TCR Beta short-read assay. MiXCR, run by TCRdb on the PCR reads, gives a single entry per CDR3 protein. In the table there are 20,000 to 25,000 distinct CDR3 sequences, 62% of which are singletons.

Study-wide results and limits: Going from about 22 to 38, median SARS-CoV-2-reactive clonotypes did not rise significantly.

The sequences come from CD4+ T cells from blood, cultured in vitro, collected before SARS-CoV-2 vaccination. This TCR derives from a human donor who received a COVID-19 vaccine. J is TRBJ2-3 and V is TRBV10-2; TRBD2 matches at 7 bases. CDR3 region: CASSREDETTDTQYF. The CDR3 DNA reads as TGCGCCAGCAGTCGGGAGGACGAAACCACAGATACGCAGTATTTT.